Given below is one T cell receptor (beta chain) in context. The sample belongs to a study of blood T cell repertoires in COVID-19. Study at large: Donors in the United States, Italy and Spain gave samples during acute or convalescent COVID-19. Sources were T cells, B-cell-depleted T cells, or PBMCs; the material itself was cDNA or gDNA.

Profiling relied on immunoSEQ multiplex PCR, and the TCRdb table lists in-frame clones only, not all of them. The data hold under 250,000 clones, with about nine tenths observed a single time. The CDR3 is made up of 16 amino acids. Germline V lookup: CDR1 SGHTA, CDR2 FQGNSA. V was cut by 3 bases and J by 5 bases, with 16 bases left in between. Those enrolled in Seattle joined during active infection and were followed longitudinally afterward. This chain links TRBV7-2 with TRBJ2-2; TRBD2 is a possible D gene (5 bases). The clonotype originates from a man aged 30-40 years with COVID-19, enrolled during active disease. Source material: peripheral blood. The DNA for the CDR3 is TGTGCCAGCAGCTTGCTTGGGCTAGCCATAACCGGGGAGCTGTTTTTT. This translates into CASSLLGLAITGELFF. Looking up the rest from reference TRBV7-2 and TRBJ2-2 gives the full variable domain: GAGVSQSPSNKVTEKGKDVELRCDPISGHTALYWYRQSLGQGLEFLIYFQGNSAPDKSGLPSDRFSAERTGGSVSTLTIQRTQQEDSAVYLCASSLLGLAITGELFFGEGSRLTVL.